These T cell receptor beta chains were read from a single sample in a study of blood T cell repertoires in COVID-19. Here immunoSEQ multiplex PCR was the method, and the copy in TCRdb shows in-frame clones only, minus some. The sample holds over 200,000 clones, more than 75% seen once. Sequencing was carried out using peripheral blood. Every receptor here comes from a woman in her twenties or thirties who had recovered from COVID-19. CDR3s include the opening cysteine and the closing phenylalanine or tryptophan. A D gene is named only where the DNA matches it firmly. Rows may omit the clone size; those that give it use once, few, many or a size class.

-	TRBV4-3	-	TRBJ1-1	TGCGCCAGCAGCCAAGGTTGGAACAGGGTGAACACTGAAGCTTTCTTT	CASSQGWNRVNTEAFF
TRBD2	TRBV6-4	-	TRBJ2-1	TGTGCCAGCAGGGGACTAGCGGGGGGAAAGGATGAGCAGTTCTTC	CASRGLAGGKDEQFF
-	TRBV18	-	TRBJ1-5	TGTGCCAGCTCACCAAAGGAGAATCAGCCCCAGCATTTT	CASSPKENQPQHF
TRBD2	TRBV2	-	TRBJ2-7	TGTGCCAGCAGCCTAGGGACTAGCGTCGAGCAGTACTTC	CASSLGTSVEQYF
-	TRBV10-3	-	TRBJ2-3	TGTGCCACAGGTGGTAGCGCAGATACGCAGTATTTT	CATGGSADTQYF
-	TRBV11-2	-	TRBJ1-2	TGTGCCAGCAGCTTAGATCGAGGACAGAACTATGGCTACACCTTC	CASSLDRGQNYGYTF
-	TRBV11-3	once	TRBJ1-2	TGTGCCAGCAGCCCCCCCGGCGGGCCTCATGGCTACACCTTC	CASSPPGGPHGYTF
-	TRBV7-9	-	TRBJ1-2	TGTGCCAGCAGCTTAGCGCGGGGACCCGCCAGGACACCCGGCTACACCTTC	CASSLARGPARTPGYTF
-	TRBV7-3	few	TRBJ2-7	TGTGCCAGCAGCTTAACATGGGGCTCCGAGCAGTACTTC	CASSLTWGSEQYF
TRBD1	TRBV7-9	-	TRBJ1-3	TGTGCCAGCAGCTCCCCGGGTGGGGACAGTTCGATTGGAAACACCATATATTTT	CASSSPGGDSSIGNTIYF
-	TRBV3-1/TRBV3-2	-	TRBJ1-5	TGTGCCAGCAGCCAAGGGGATCCAGGGCATCAGCCCCAGCATTTT	CASSQGDPGHQPQHF
-	TRBV6-1	-	TRBJ2-7	TGTGCCAGCAGTGAAGGGAGGGGGCGAGAATACGAGCAGTACTTC	CASSEGRGREYEQYF
-	TRBV7-9	-	TRBJ2-7	TGTGCCAGCAGCTCAGGGGTTCTCTACGAGCAGTACTTC	CASSSGVLYEQYF
-	TRBV10-3	-	TRBJ2-1	TGTGCCATCAGTGAGTCAAGGACAACCGAGCAGTTCTTC	CAISESRTTEQFF
TRBD2	TRBV25-1	-	TRBJ2-1	TGTGCCAGCAGTGGCCCGGGACTAGTAAGGAATGAGCAGTTCTTC	CASSGPGLVRNEQFF
-	TRBV19	-	TRBJ1-2	TGTGCCAGTAGTACCCGGACAGCTCCTATCTATGGCTACACCTTC	CASSTRTAPIYGYTF
-	TRBV15	-	TRBJ1-5	TGTGCCACCAGCAGAGAAGCGGGCCCGTTCAATCAGCCCCAGCATTTT	CATSREAGPFNQPQHF
TRBD1	TRBV9	once	TRBJ1-1	TGTGCCAGCAGCGTTTCCCCGGACAGGAAGAACACTGAAGCTTTCTTT	CASSVSPDRKNTEAFF
TRBD1	TRBV27	-	TRBJ1-1	TGTGCCAGCACGGACAGGTCGAACACTGAAGCTTTCTTT	CASTDRSNTEAFF
TRBD1	TRBV6-2/TRBV6-3	-	TRBJ2-7	TGTGCCAGCAGTTACTCGACAACAGGGGGCAACCACGAGCAGTACTTC	CASSYSTTGGNHEQYF
-	TRBV5-1	-	TRBJ2-3	TGCGCCAGCAGCTTGGCCATGAGCACAGATACGCAGTATTTT	CASSLAMSTDTQYF
-	TRBV6-2/TRBV6-3	-	TRBJ2-2	TGTGCCAGCAGTTACTCCACGTGGGGGGACTACACCGGGGAGCTGTTTTTT	CASSYSTWGDYTGELFF
TRBD2	TRBV15	-	TRBJ2-1	TGTGCCACCAGCTGGAGACTAGCGGAGCAGTTCTTC	CATSWRLAEQFF
-	TRBV12-5	-	TRBJ1-5	TGTGCTAGTGGTTCTGGGGGGGGACCCCAGCATTTT	CASGSGGGPQHF
-	TRBV3-1/TRBV3-2	-	TRBJ2-2	TGTGCCAGCAGCCCGCCGAGGGGGGGGCAAGGCGGGGAGCTGTTTTTT	CASSPPRGGQGGELFF
TRBD1	TRBV9	-	TRBJ1-1	TGTGCCAGCAGCAGCCGGGACAGGGGGGTTGGCACTGAAGCTTTCTTT	CASSSRDRGVGTEAFF
TRBD1	TRBV7-8	-	TRBJ1-4	TGTGCCAGCAGCTGGGACAGGGGCGCAACTAATGAAAAACTGTTTTTT	CASSWDRGATNEKLFF